The next 10 T cell receptor beta chains were all read from a single sample in a study of blood T cell repertoires in COVID-19 (dated by TCRdb to the early 2020s). The library was obtained by the immunoSEQ multiplex PCR assay. The clones in this table, taken by TCRdb from immuneACCESS, are in-frame only. Not every clone is retained; where verified, under half of the shortfall comes from an unresolved V gene, and the cause of the rest is unknown. The sample includes around 63,000 clones, with more than 80% observed a single time. The biggest ten clones account for under 1.5% of the sample. The specimen was peripheral blood. The receptors were sampled from a woman of 80 years or more with acute or convalescent COVID-19.

The chain's CDR3 is CASSDSGTPGNTIYF. The CDR3 bases are TGTGCCAGCAGTGACTCAGGGACTCCTGGAAACACCATATATTTT. The genes are TRBV6-4 and TRBJ1-3; D perhaps matches TRBD1 (5 bases). The V and J ends lost 0 bases and 2 bases respectively, with 8 bases between them. Germline V gene lookup returns CDR1 MRHNA and CDR2 SNTAGT. The CDR3 covers 15 residues.

The chain combines TRBV2 with TRBJ1-4, with 7 bases fitting TRBD1. CDR1 is SNHLY and CDR2 is FYNNEI in the germline V gene. The CDR3 spans 15 residues. V gave up 6 bases and J gave up 5 bases; unmatched junction bases: 9. This CDR3 is CASSSPGQRNEKLFF. The DNA for the CDR3 is TGTGCCAGCAGCAGTCCGGGACAGAGGAATGAAAAACTGTTTTTT.

The CDR3 here is CAWNQGAFYGYTF. The CDR3, as DNA: TGTGCCTGGAATCAGGGGGCGTTCTATGGCTACACCTTC. V usage is TRBV30 and J usage is TRBJ1-2; 8 bases line up with TRBD1. Germline values: CDR1 GTSNPN, CDR2 SVGIG (reference sequence). V dropped 4 bases and J dropped 4; count of bases not matched to a gene: 5. The CDR3 has 13 residues. The variable domain in full, with the rest retrieved from reference TRBV30 and TRBJ1-2, is SQTIHQWPATLVQPVGSPLSLECTVEGTSNPNLYWYRQAAGRGLQLLFYSVGIGQISSEVPQNLSASRPQDRQFILSSKKLLLSDSGFYLCAWNQGAFYGYTFGSGTRLTVV.

The chain uses TRBV7-2 and TRBJ1-4, with D perhaps TRBD1 (5 bases). Germline V lookup: CDR1 SGHTA, CDR2 FQGNSA. This CDR3 region has 16 residues. V lost 5 bases to trimming and J lost 0 bases, with 13 bases between them. The CDR3 region is CASSPGHPSTNEKLFF. CDR3 sequence (DNA): TGTGCCAGCAGCCCCGGACACCCGTCAACTAATGAAAAACTGTTTTTT.

In its sample, this clone was seen once. This sequence joins TRBV6-1 and TRBJ2-2; tentative D call: TRBD2 (5 bases). Germline V gene data show CDR1 as MNHNS and CDR2 as SASEGT. CDR3 length: 15 residues. Trimming left V 3 bases short and J 0 bases short, with 8 bases between. CDR3 amino acids: CASSERAANTGELFF. The DNA for the CDR3 is TGTGCCAGCAGTGAGCGGGCGGCGAACACCGGGGAGCTGTTTTTT.

The chain employs TRBV30 and TRBJ1-5; D call uncertain. CDR1 is GTSNPN, CDR2 SVGIG, per germline (reference sequence). Trimming stripped 1 base from V and 1 base from J, with 8 bases between. This CDR3 has 14 residues. This chain's CDR3 is CAWSGGGSNQPQHF. The CDR3 region has the DNA TGTGCCTGGAGTGGGGGAGGGAGCAATCAGCCCCAGCATTTT.

The rearrangement joins TRBV5-1 to TRBJ2-3, with TRBD2 matching over 9 bases. CDR1 SGHRS and CDR2 YFSETQ come from the germline V gene. The J segment lost 0 bases and the V segment lost 2 bases, leaving 4 bases of the junction unmatched. CDR3 length equals 16 residues. Written as DNA, the CDR3 is TGCGCCAGCAGCTTAGCGGGAGGAACTAGCACAGATACGCAGTATTTT. Encoded protein: CASSLAGGTSTDTQYF.

This chain joins TRBV28 and TRBJ2-2, with a possible D match to TRBD2 (6 bases). The CDR3 totals 11 residues. Germline V gene lookup returns CDR1 MDHEN and CDR2 SYDVKM. Trimming removed 10 bases at V and 5 bases at J, with 8 bases between. The CDR3, as DNA: TGTGCCATCGGGGGTACCGGGGAGCTGTTTTTT. Its protein is CAIGGTGELFF.

The V gene is TRBV5-1, the J gene TRBJ2-2; the match to TRBD1 covers 9 bases. V trimming: 3 bases; J trimming: 6 bases; junction bases outside the gene matches: 9. Germline V lookup: CDR1 SGHRS, CDR2 YFSETQ. The CDR3 is 16 amino acids. The CDR3 coding sequence is TGCGCCAGCAGCTCGAGTCCCGGGACAGGGCCCGGGGAGCTGTTTTTT. Its translation is CASSSSPGTGPGELFF.

The V gene is TRBV5-1, the J gene TRBJ2-7; possibly TRBD2 for D (5 bases). Trimming cost V 0 bases and J 0 bases, with 10 bases left between them. The CDR3 extends over 15 amino acids. Germline CDR1 reads SGHRS; CDR2 reads YFSETQ. CDR3 loop: CASSLGTAGSYEQYF. CDR3 DNA sequence: TGCGCCAGCAGCTTGGGTACGGCGGGCTCCTACGAGCAGTACTTC. The full variable domain, with the rest looked up from reference TRBV5-1 and TRBJ2-7, is KAGVTQTPRYLIKTRGQQVTLSCSPISGHRSVSWYQQTPGQGLQFLFEYFSETQRNKGNFPGRFSGRQFSNSRSEMNVSTLELGDSALYLCASSLGTAGSYEQYFGPGTRLTVT.